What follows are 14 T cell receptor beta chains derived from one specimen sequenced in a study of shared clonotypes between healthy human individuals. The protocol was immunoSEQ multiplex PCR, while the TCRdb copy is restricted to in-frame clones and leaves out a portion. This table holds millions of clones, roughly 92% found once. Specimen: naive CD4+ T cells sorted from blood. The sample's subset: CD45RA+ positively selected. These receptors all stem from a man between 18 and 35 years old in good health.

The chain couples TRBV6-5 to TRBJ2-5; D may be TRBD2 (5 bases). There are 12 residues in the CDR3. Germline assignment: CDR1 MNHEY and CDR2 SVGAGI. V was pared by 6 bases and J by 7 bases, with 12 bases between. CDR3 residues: CASSNEAGTQYF. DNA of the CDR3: TGTGCCAGCAGCAACGAGGCGGGGACCCAGTACTTC.

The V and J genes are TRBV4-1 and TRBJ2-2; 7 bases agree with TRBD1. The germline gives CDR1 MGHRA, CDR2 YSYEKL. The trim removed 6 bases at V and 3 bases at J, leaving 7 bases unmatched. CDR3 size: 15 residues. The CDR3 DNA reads TGCGCCAGCAGGCTCACAGGGGCGGACACCGGGGAGCTGTTTTTT. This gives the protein CASRLTGADTGELFF.

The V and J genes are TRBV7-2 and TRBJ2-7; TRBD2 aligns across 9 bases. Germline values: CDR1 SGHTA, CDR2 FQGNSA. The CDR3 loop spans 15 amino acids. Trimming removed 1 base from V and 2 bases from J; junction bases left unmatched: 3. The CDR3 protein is CASSLEIAGAYEQYF. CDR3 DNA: TGTGCCAGCAGCTTAGAGATAGCGGGAGCCTACGAGCAGTACTTC.

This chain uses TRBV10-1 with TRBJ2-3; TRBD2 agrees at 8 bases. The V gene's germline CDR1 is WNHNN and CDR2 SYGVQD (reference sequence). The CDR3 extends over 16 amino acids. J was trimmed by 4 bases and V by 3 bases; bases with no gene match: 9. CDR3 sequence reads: CASSDGSGSSSDTQYF. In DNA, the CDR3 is TGCGCCAGCAGTGATGGGAGCGGGAGTAGTTCAGATACGCAGTATTTT.

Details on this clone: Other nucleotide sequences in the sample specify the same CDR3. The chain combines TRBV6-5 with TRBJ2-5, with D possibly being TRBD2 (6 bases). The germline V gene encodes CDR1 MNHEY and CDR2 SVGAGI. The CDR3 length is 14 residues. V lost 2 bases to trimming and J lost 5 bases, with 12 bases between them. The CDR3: CASSYAGLGETQYF. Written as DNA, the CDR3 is TGTGCCAGCAGTTACGCGGGGTTGGGGGAGACCCAGTACTTC.

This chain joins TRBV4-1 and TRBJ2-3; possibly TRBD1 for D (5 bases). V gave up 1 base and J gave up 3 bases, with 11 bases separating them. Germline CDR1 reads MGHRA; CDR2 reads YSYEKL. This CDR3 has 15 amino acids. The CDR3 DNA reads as TGCGCCAGCAGCCAAGGTCAACAGGTAACAGATACGCAGTATTTT. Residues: CASSQGQQVTDTQYF.

The CDR3 sequence is CASSRRGGNTDTQYF. In DNA form, the CDR3 reads TGTGCCAGCAGCCGGCGGGGGGGAAACACAGATACGCAGTATTTT. The chain recombines TRBV6-5 with TRBJ2-3; 9 nucleotides agree with TRBD2. CDR3 length equals 15 residues. V was pared by 6 bases and J by 2 bases, with 6 bases of the junction left unmatched. Germline V gives CDR1 MNHEY, CDR2 SVGAGI.

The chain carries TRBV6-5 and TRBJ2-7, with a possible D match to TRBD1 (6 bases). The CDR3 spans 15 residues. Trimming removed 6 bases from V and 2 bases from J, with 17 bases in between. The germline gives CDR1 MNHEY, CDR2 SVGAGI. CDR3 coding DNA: TGTGCCAGCAGCCACAAGTCAGGGGACGCCTACGAGCAGTACTTC. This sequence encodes CASSHKSGDAYEQYF.

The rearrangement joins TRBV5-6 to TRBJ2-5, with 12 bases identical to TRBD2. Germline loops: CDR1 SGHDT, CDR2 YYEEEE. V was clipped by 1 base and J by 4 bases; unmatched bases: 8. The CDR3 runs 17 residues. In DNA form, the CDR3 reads TGTGCCAGCAGCTTGAAGGTCCTAGCGGGAGGGCCAGAGACCCAGTACTTC. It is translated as CASSLKVLAGGPETQYF. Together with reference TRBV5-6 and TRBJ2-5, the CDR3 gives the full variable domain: DAGVTQSPTHLIKTRGQQVTLRCSPKSGHDTVSWYQQALGQGPQFIFQYYEEEERQRGNFPDRFSGHQFPNYSSELNVNALLLGDSALYLCASSLKVLAGGPETQYFGPGTRLLVL.

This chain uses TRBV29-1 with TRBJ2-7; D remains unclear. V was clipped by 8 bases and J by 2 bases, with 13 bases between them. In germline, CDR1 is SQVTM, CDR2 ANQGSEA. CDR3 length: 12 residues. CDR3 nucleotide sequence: TGCAGCACCAGGACCGGCACCTACGAGCAGTACTTC. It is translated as CSTRTGTYEQYF.

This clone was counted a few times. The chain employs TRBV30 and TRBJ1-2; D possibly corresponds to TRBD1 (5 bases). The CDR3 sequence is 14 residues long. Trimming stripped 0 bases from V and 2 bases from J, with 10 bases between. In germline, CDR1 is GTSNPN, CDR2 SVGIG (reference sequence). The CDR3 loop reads CAWSVGAINYGYTF. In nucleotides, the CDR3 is TGTGCCTGGAGTGTAGGGGCTATCAACTATGGCTACACCTTC.

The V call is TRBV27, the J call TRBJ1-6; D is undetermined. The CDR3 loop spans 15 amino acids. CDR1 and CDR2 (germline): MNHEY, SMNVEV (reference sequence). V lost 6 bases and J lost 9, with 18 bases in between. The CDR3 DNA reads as TGTGCCAGCAGAGTTTCGAGGCACCCCGGTTCACCCCTCCACTTT. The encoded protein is CASRVSRHPGSPLHF.

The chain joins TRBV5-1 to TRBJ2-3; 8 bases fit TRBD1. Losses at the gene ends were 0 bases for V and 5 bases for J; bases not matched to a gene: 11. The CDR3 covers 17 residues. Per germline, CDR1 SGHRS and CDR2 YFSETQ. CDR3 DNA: TGCGCCAGCAGCTTGGTAGGGGTTGGACAGGGCGGAGATACGCAGTATTTT. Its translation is CASSLVGVGQGGDTQYF. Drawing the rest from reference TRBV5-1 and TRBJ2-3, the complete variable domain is KAGVTQTPRYLIKTRGQQVTLSCSPISGHRSVSWYQQTPGQGLQFLFEYFSETQRNKGNFPGRFSGRQFSNSRSEMNVSTLELGDSALYLCASSLVGVGQGGDTQYFGPGTRLTVL.

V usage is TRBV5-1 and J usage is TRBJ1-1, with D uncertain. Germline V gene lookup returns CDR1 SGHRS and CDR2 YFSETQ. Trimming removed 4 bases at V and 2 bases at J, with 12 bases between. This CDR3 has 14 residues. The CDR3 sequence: CASSNGSPNTEAFF. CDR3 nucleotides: TGCGCCAGCAGCAACGGATCCCCTAACACTGAAGCTTTCTTT.